Listed below are T cell receptor beta chains from one sample, sequenced in a study of Ad26.COV2.S vaccination and SARS-CoV-2 variants. Method: immunoSEQ multiplex PCR; TCRdb's copy keeps in-frame clones and lacks some. The repertoire holds hundreds of thousands of clones, with around nine tenths as singletons. The sample in question was peripheral blood, obtained in a trial of Ad26.COV2.S vaccine versus placebo. These receptors all stem from a person between 18 and 59 years old who received the Ad26.COV2.S COVID-19 vaccine or a placebo. CDR3s include the opening cysteine and the closing phenylalanine or tryptophan. A D gene is named only where the DNA matches it firmly. For some rows the clone size is stated as once, few or many, or as a class when expanded; others skip it.

size	V	length	D	J	DNA	CDR3
NA	TRBV6-2/TRBV6-3	12	NA	TRBJ1-1	TGTGCCAGCAGTGGTGGGAACACTGAAGCTTTCTTT	CASSGGNTEAFF
NA	TRBV6-2/TRBV6-3	15	TRBD1	TRBJ2-5	TGTGCCAGCAGTCCCCCGGGACAGCCTGGAGGGACCCAGTACTTC	CASSPPGQPGGTQYF
NA	TRBV9	16	NA	TRBJ1-2	TGTGCCAGCAGCGGGGGGACACCCCCTAGGGACTATGGCTACACCTTC	CASSGGTPPRDYGYTF
NA	TRBV5-8	12	NA	TRBJ1-2	TGTGCCAGCAGCTCGGACACCTATGGCTACACCTTC	CASSSDTYGYTF
NA	TRBV28	14	TRBD1	TRBJ2-2	TGTGCCAGCAGTTACAGGGGGCCGTCCGGGGAGCTGTTTTTT	CASSYRGPSGELFF
NA	TRBV7-8	17	TRBD2	TRBJ2-1	TGTGCCAGCAGCTTACTTGGGACTAGCGGGGGATCCGGAGAGCAGTTCTTC	CASSLLGTSGGSGEQFF
NA	TRBV5-4	14	TRBD2	TRBJ2-7	TGTGCCAGCAGACCCCGGGAGGCCTCCTACGAGCAGTACTTC	CASRPREASYEQYF
NA	TRBV7-8	15	TRBD1	TRBJ2-7	TGTGCCAGCAGCTTAACTATAGGGGGCCTTGGCGAGCAGTACTTC	CASSLTIGGLGEQYF
NA	TRBV28	12	NA	TRBJ2-1	TGTGCCAGCAGTTCGCGGTACAATGAGCAGTTCTTC	CASSSRYNEQFF
NA	TRBV13	16	NA	TRBJ2-3	TGTGCCAGCAGCTCAAAAGGGGGGGTAGAGCCAGATACGCAGTATTTT	CASSSKGGVEPDTQYF
NA	TRBV2	16	NA	TRBJ2-1	TGTGCCAGCAGTGAAGTTTTGGGGAGGTCCTACAATGAGCAGTTCTTC	CASSEVLGRSYNEQFF
NA	TRBV7-9	14	TRBD1	TRBJ2-3	TGTGCCAGCAGCTGGACAGGGGGCACAGATACGCAGTATTTT	CASSWTGGTDTQYF
NA	TRBV5-4	14	TRBD2	TRBJ2-2	TGTGCCAGCAGCTTTGGGACTAGAGCCGGGGAGCTGTTTTTT	CASSFGTRAGELFF
NA	TRBV24-1	15	TRBD2	TRBJ2-2	TGTGCCACCAGTGACGCGCGGGGGTGGACCGGGGAGCTGTTTTTT	CATSDARGWTGELFF
NA	TRBV25-1	15	NA	TRBJ1-3	TGTGCCAGCAGTGAATGGGGGGTTCCTGGAAACACCATATATTTT	CASSEWGVPGNTIYF
NA	TRBV6-5	13	TRBD2	TRBJ2-7	TGTGCCATTTCCGGGACTATCCCCTACGAGCAGTACTTC	CAISGTIPYEQYF
NA	TRBV7-2	16	NA	TRBJ1-5	TGTGCCAGCAGCTTAGAACAGGGAGTAAGCAATCAGCCCCAGCATTTT	CASSLEQGVSNQPQHF
once	TRBV24-1	15	NA	TRBJ1-4	NA	CATSDSGQGDEKLFF
once	TRBV6-2/TRBV6-3	14	NA	TRBJ2-5	TGTGCCAGCAGCCCCGGACTCTTAGGGGAGACCCAGTACTTC	CASSPGLLGETQYF
NA	TRBV5-6	17	NA	TRBJ2-7	TGTGCCAGCAGCTTGTGGGGTAATGACAGGTCCTCCTACGAGCAGTACTTC	CASSLWGNDRSSYEQYF
NA	TRBV9	15	TRBD1	TRBJ2-7	TGTGCCAGCAGCGGCTCTGGACAGGGAATAGACGAGCAGTACTTC	CASSGSGQGIDEQYF
NA	TRBV24-1	15	NA	TRBJ2-7	TGTGCCACCAGTGGGGACCCCGGGGGGCCGGGGGAGCAGTACTTC	CATSGDPGGPGEQYF
NA	TRBV6-7	15	NA	TRBJ1-1	TGTGCCAGCAGTTACTCGACGTTTATGAACACTGAAGCTTTCTTT	CASSYSTFMNTEAFF
NA	TRBV24-1	20	TRBD1	TRBJ1-2	TGTGCCACCAGTAGAACAGGGGGAGGGACACTTCCACAGAGGGGGTATGGCTACACCTTC	CATSRTGGGTLPQRGYGYTF
NA	TRBV7-3	14	TRBD1	TRBJ2-5	TGTGCCAGCAGCTCGACGGACAGGGGGGAGACCCAGTACTTC	CASSSTDRGETQYF
NA	TRBV6-5	14	NA	TRBJ1-6	TGTGCCAGCAGTCCCGGGACGTTGAATTCACCCCTCCACTTT	CASSPGTLNSPLHF
NA	TRBV28	19	NA	TRBJ2-3	TGTGCCAGCAGTTTCCACCTAGCTGGAGGTCGTCCGAGCACAGATACGCAGTATTTT	CASSFHLAGGRPSTDTQYF
NA	TRBV11-2	15	TRBD1	TRBJ2-7	TGTGCCAGCAGCTTAGGAGGCGGGACAGGGATTGAGCAGTACTTC	CASSLGGGTGIEQYF
NA	TRBV3-1/TRBV3-2	13	TRBD2	TRBJ2-1	TGTGCCAGCAGCCCCACTAGCGGGATAGGGCAGTTCTTC	CASSPTSGIGQFF
NA	TRBV7-9	11	NA	TRBJ2-3	TGTGCCAGCAGCTTAAGGGGTACGCAGTATTTT	CASSLRGTQYF
NA	TRBV3-1/TRBV3-2	14	NA	TRBJ2-1	TGTGCCAGCAGCCAAGTCCGGGAGAGGCATGAGCAGTTCTTC	CASSQVRERHEQFF
NA	TRBV3-1/TRBV3-2	14	NA	TRBJ2-3	TGTGCCAGCAGCCAAGATATAGTTCCAGATACGCAGTATTTT	CASSQDIVPDTQYF
NA	TRBV27	14	NA	TRBJ1-2	TGTGCCAGCAGCTTCAGGGGACTGTATCCTGGCTACACCTTC	CASSFRGLYPGYTF
NA	TRBV5-6	12	NA	TRBJ2-1	TGTGCCAGCAGCTTGGGAGCAATTGAGCAGTTCTTC	CASSLGAIEQFF
NA	TRBV6-5	15	NA	TRBJ2-1	TGTGCCAGCAGTTCTCGTATCGGCCAGGTCAATGAGCAGTTCTTC	CASSSRIGQVNEQFF
once	TRBV6-5	16	NA	TRBJ2-7	TGTGCCAGCAGTTACGGTGCGGGCGTCCTACTGGACGAGCAGTACTTC	CASSYGAGVLLDEQYF
NA	TRBV9	16	TRBD1	TRBJ2-7	TGTGCCAGCAGCGTAGGTGGGACAGGGGGCTTCTACGAGCAGTACTTC	CASSVGGTGGFYEQYF
NA	TRBV5-1	12	NA	TRBJ1-1	TGCGCCAGCAGCTTGGAGGGCTCCTGGGCTTTCTTT	CASSLEGSWAFF
NA	TRBV19	12	TRBD1	TRBJ2-1	TGTGCCAGTAACCCGGGACAGGGTATACAGTTCTTC	CASNPGQGIQFF
NA	TRBV19	16	TRBD2	TRBJ2-5	TGTGCCAGTAGTGCCCACTTGGGTAGCGGGGAAGAGACCCAGTACTTC	CASSAHLGSGEETQYF
few	TRBV7-9	17	NA	TRBJ2-7	TGTGCCAGCAGCTTCTGGGGAATAGCTGAGAGCTCCTACGAGCAGTACTTC	CASSFWGIAESSYEQYF
NA	TRBV4-1	16	NA	TRBJ2-2	TGCGCCAGCAGCCAAGTCCGACAGGTGTTGACCGGGGAGCTGTTTTTT	CASSQVRQVLTGELFF
NA	TRBV29-1	14	TRBD2	TRBJ2-7	TGCAGCGTGGTCGCGGGGGATGGATCCTACGAGCAGTACTTC	CSVVAGDGSYEQYF
NA	TRBV24-1	19	TRBD1	TRBJ1-5	TGTGCCACCAGTGATTCCGGGACAGGGGGCCCCCCGGGCAATCAGCCCCAGCATTTT	CATSDSGTGGPPGNQPQHF
NA	TRBV19	13	NA	TRBJ1-5	TGTGCCAGTAGTGCGGGGGATGGTCAGCCCCAGCATTTT	CASSAGDGQPQHF
NA	TRBV28	15	NA	TRBJ1-4	TGTGCCAGCAGTCCTTCAGGGGAGTCTAATGAAAAACTGTTTTTT	CASSPSGESNEKLFF